This T cell receptor beta chain was identified during a study of cytomegalovirus exposure and HLA in healthy donors. Study-level results: Earlier analysis looked at TCR beta V segments, and most were productive about 90% or about 30% of the time. With DRB1 most and HLA-C fewest, TCR association rates differed between HLA loci in a later analysis.

At collection, donors were nominally healthy, but unrecorded immune exposures were probable. A note on this clone: Its antigen is still unknown.

CDR1 and CDR2 from the germline V gene are MNHNY and SVGAGI (reference sequence). J lost 8 bases, V lost 5 bases, and 6 bases had no gene match. CDR3 size: 15 residues. PCR involved 60 Vbeta and 13 Jbeta primers. Measured with immunoSEQ multiplex PCR; TCRdb has only the in-frame clones, and not every one. The repertoire holds some 130,000 clones, with around 79% as singletons. The specimen sequenced was PBMCs. The chain is built from TRBV6-6 and TRBJ1-4; 12 bases match TRBD1. The receptor comes from a man aged 18 to 29 in good health and CMV-seronegative. The CDR3 DNA is TGTGCCAGCAGTACTCGGGGACAGGGGGCGGAAAAACTGTTTTTT. Amino acids: CASSTRGQGAEKLFF.